This T cell receptor (beta chain) was identified during a study of blood T cell repertoires in COVID-19. Study-level information: PBMCs, B-cell-depleted T cells, or T cells provided the cDNA or gDNA that made up the material.

The CDR3 length is 16 residues. Germline CDR1 and CDR2: SGHNT and YYREEE (reference sequence). Germline trimming cut 4 bases from V and 1 base from J; bases unmatched to any gene: 7. Original processing methods: Reference gene primer amplification gave nucleated cell count estimates. Produced via immunoSEQ multiplex PCR; TCRdb's table is partial and in-frame only. The V and J calls and clone size were taken over from that table, and D and trimming were inferred from the DNA. The sample yields roughly 100,000 clones, around nine tenths seen once. This chain connects TRBV5-4 to TRBJ2-7; 11 bases align to TRBD2. The sequenced material came from peripheral blood. The source is a man aged 50 to 60 with acute or convalescent COVID-19. CDR3 residues: CASSRGGTSGSYEQYF. The CDR3 region has the DNA TGTGCCAGCAGCCGCGGTGGGACTAGCGGTTCCTACGAGCAGTACTTC.